This entry lists 32 T cell receptor beta chains sequenced from one sample in a study of TIL therapy for anti-PD-1-resistant metastatic lung cancer listed by TCRdb under 2021. According to the study, the label for this sample's time point signals: pre-treatment sample, taken before nivolumab and TIL therapy. TCR beta CDR3 regions were amplified from genomic DNA with the immunoSEQ v3 hsTCRB kit using bias-controlled multiplex PCR. TCRdb took over this immuneACCESS table, retaining in-frame rearrangements with V and J assigned. Such tables are incomplete; in checked studies, under half of the missing clones stem from an unresolved V gene, and the remainder is unexplained. Across this sample there are around 20,000 clones, with 78% seen only once. The ten largest clones represent around 6.8% of the sample. Material: blood, obtained at baseline. Receptor source: a person between 30 and 80 years old with non-small cell lung cancer.

J is TRBJ2-3 and V is TRBV7-2, with 10 bases matching TRBD2. The trim removed 4 bases at V and 4 bases at J, leaving 2 bases unmatched. The CDR3 loop spans 14 amino acids. Germline V gene sequence: CDR1 SGHTA, CDR2 FQGNSA. CDR3 amino acids: CASSSSGGPDTQYF. The DNA for the CDR3 is TGTGCCAGCAGCTCTAGCGGGGGCCCAGATACGCAGTATTTT.

The chain uses TRBV5-1 and TRBJ1-1; D might be TRBD1 (5 bases). The CDR3 sequence is 15 residues long. V lost 4 bases, J lost 1 base, and 14 bases lay in between. Germline V gene lookup returns CDR1 SGHRS and CDR2 YFSETQ. This CDR3 reads CASSSPGTGNTEAFF. CDR3 in DNA: TGCGCCAGCAGCAGCCCCGGGACGGGGAACACTGAAGCTTTCTTT. Full variable domain (remainder filled in from reference TRBV5-1 and TRBJ1-1): KAGVTQTPRYLIKTRGQQVTLSCSPISGHRSVSWYQQTPGQGLQFLFEYFSETQRNKGNFPGRFSGRQFSNSRSEMNVSTLELGDSALYLCASSSPGTGNTEAFFGQGTRLTVV.

The V call is TRBV28, the J call TRBJ1-2; 9 bases are a match to TRBD1. This CDR3 region has 14 residues. With 6 bases clipped from V and 7 bases from J, the junction kept 9 bases outside the gene matches. Germline CDR1 is MDHEN and CDR2 is SYDVKM. This chain's CDR3 is CASSLTGGWRGYTF. The CDR3 region has the DNA TGTGCCAGCAGCCTCACAGGGGGCTGGCGTGGCTACACCTTC.

This clone appeared a few times. This sequence joins TRBV7-9 and TRBJ2-5; 11 nucleotides match TRBD2. The end of the DNA fits TRBJ2-7 better, so the J call may be wrong. This CDR3 has 16 amino acids. CDR1 SEHNR and CDR2 FQNEAQ come from the germline V gene (reference sequence). The CDR3: CASSHGTSGSSYEQYF. CDR3 nucleotide sequence: TGTGCCAGCAGCCACGGGACTAGCGGTAGCTCCTACGAGCAGTACTTC.

The rearrangement links TRBV6-1 to TRBJ1-3, with 9 bases lining up with TRBD1. Germline V lookup: CDR1 MNHNS, CDR2 SASEGT. The CDR3 totals 19 residues. The V and J ends lost 2 bases and 5 bases, in that order; junction bases with no gene match: 16. CDR3 DNA: TGTGCCAGCAGTGAAAGTACAGGGGGCAGGATTGGTAGAAGAAACACCATATATTTT. This codes for CASSESTGGRIGRRNTIYF.

The rearrangement joins TRBV7-3 to TRBJ1-1, with D unresolved. Germline V gene lookup returns CDR1 SGHTA and CDR2 FQGTGA. The CDR3 extends over 13 amino acids. V lost 2 bases and J lost 1, with 5 bases in between. CDR3 sequence: CASSLQPNTEAFF. CDR3 sequence (DNA): TGTGCCAGCAGCTTACAGCCGAACACTGAAGCTTTCTTT. Using reference TRBV7-3 and TRBJ1-1 for the parts outside the CDR3, the full variable domain is GAGVSQTPSNKVTEKGKYVELRCDPISGHTALYWYRQSLGQGPEFLIYFQGTGAADDSGLPNDRFFAVRPEGSVSTLKIQRTERGDSAVYLCASSLQPNTEAFFGQGTRLTVV.

The chain carries TRBV15 and TRBJ1-6; 7 nucleotides align to TRBD1. The germline gives CDR1 LNHNV, CDR2 YYDKDF (reference sequence). V gave up 4 bases and J gave up 9 bases; unmatched junction bases: 6. CDR3 length: 14 amino acids. The CDR3 is CATSMTGLSSPLHF. DNA for the CDR3: TGTGCCACCAGCATGACAGGGTTGAGTTCACCCCTCCACTTT. The complete variable domain, with remaining parts taken from reference TRBV15 and TRBJ1-6, reads DAMVIQNPRYQVTQFGKPVTLSCSQTLNHNVMYWYQQKSSQAPKLLFHYYDKDFNNEADTPDNFQSRRPNTSFCFLDIRSPGLGDTAMYLCATSMTGLSSPLHFGNGTRLTVT.

Only one count was recorded for this clone. V and J are TRBV9 and TRBJ2-1; 11 nucleotides match TRBD2. The CDR3 runs to 16 residues. V was pared by 4 bases and J by 5 bases, with 8 bases of the junction left unmatched. The germline gives CDR1 SGDLS, CDR2 YYNGEE. The CDR3 DNA sequence: TGTGCCAGCAGCCCGGGGGGGGGACTAGCGGACAATGAGCAGTTCTTC. Its protein product is CASSPGGGLADNEQFF.

The chain has TRBV18 and TRBJ2-4, with D perhaps TRBD1 (5 bases). This CDR3 comprises 17 residues. V dropped 3 bases and J dropped 0 bases, with 15 bases sitting between them. Germline V gene lookup returns CDR1 KGHSH and CDR2 LQKENI. DNA of the CDR3: TGTGCCAGCTCACCGGTGACAGTCCTTATAGCCAAAAACATTCAGTACTTC. Protein sequence: CASSPVTVLIAKNIQYF.

V and J are TRBV7-2 and TRBJ2-2, with D possibly matching TRBD1 (5 bases). Germline CDR1 reads SGHTA; CDR2 reads FQGNSA. The CDR3 sequence is 15 residues long. The V end lost 5 bases, the J end lost 1 base, and 11 bases lay between the germline ends. The CDR3 loop is CASSLRQLNTGELFF. In DNA, the CDR3 is TGTGCCAGCAGCCTTCGACAGTTGAACACCGGGGAGCTGTTTTTT.

The chain links TRBV19 to TRBJ2-7, with D possibly matching TRBD2 (5 bases). The ends were cut back, 2 bases at V and 5 bases at J, with 22 bases in the middle. The CDR3 runs 17 residues. CDR1 and CDR2 (germline): LNHDA, SQIVND (reference sequence). The CDR3 protein is CASSISGRRGIGDEQYF. In DNA form, the CDR3 reads TGTGCCAGTAGTATATCGGGCAGGAGAGGGATTGGGGACGAGCAGTACTTC.

The gene calls are TRBV2 and TRBJ2-5; weak D call: TRBD1 (5 bases). The J call is doubtful: the DNA matches TRBJ2-7 better. CDR1 and CDR2 from the germline V gene are SNHLY and FYNNEI. The CDR3 extends over 14 amino acids. The chain's CDR3 is CASTRADGPAEQYF. In nucleotides, the CDR3 is TGTGCCAGCACCAGGGCGGACGGACCCGCCGAGCAGTACTTC.

The chain combines TRBV9 with TRBJ1-1; D is ambiguous. This CDR3 region has 14 residues. Trimming removed 2 bases at V and 4 bases at J, with 12 bases between. Per germline, CDR1 SGDLS and CDR2 YYNGEE. The CDR3 DNA reads as TGTGCCAGCAGCGTCCGGGCTGGAGGCACTGAAGCTTTCTTT. Protein product: CASSVRAGGTEAFF.

The V gene is TRBV5-6, the J gene TRBJ2-5; no definite D call. Matching the DNA end better, TRBJ2-7 makes the J call doubtful. Germline assignment: CDR1 SGHDT and CDR2 YYEEEE. CDR3 size: 13 residues. The CDR3 loop is CASSLAHSYEQYF. The CDR3, as DNA: TGTGCCAGCAGCTTGGCCCACTCCTACGAGCAGTACTTC.

This clone was found a few times. The chain has TRBV18 and TRBJ1-1; D unclear. The germline V gene encodes CDR1 KGHSH and CDR2 LQKENI. The CDR3 spans 13 residues. V dropped 2 bases and J dropped 6 bases, with 10 bases sitting between them. The CDR3 region has the DNA TGTGCCAGCTCACCAGTTGGTCTTTCTGAAGCTTTCTTT. As protein: CASSPVGLSEAFF.

The chain links TRBV19 to TRBJ2-1; 10 bases agree with TRBD1. Looked up from germline, CDR1 is LNHDA and CDR2 is SQIVND (reference sequence). V lost 3 bases, J lost 0 bases, and 2 bases stayed unmatched. This CDR3 is built from 16 residues. The DNA of the CDR3 is TGTGCCAGTAGTATGACAGGGGGCCGCTCCTACAATGAGCAGTTCTTC. Protein: CASSMTGGRSYNEQFF.

This chain joins TRBV7-9 and TRBJ1-4, with D unresolved. Between the trimmed V and J ends, which lost 2 bases and 0 bases, there was a span of 10 bases. CDR1 is SEHNR and CDR2 is FQNEAQ in the germline V gene (reference sequence). This CDR3 spans 16 amino acids. The CDR3 bases are TGTGCCAGCAGCTTAAGCCGGATTGCAACTAATGAAAAACTGTTTTTT. Residues: CASSLSRIATNEKLFF. The variable domain in full, with the rest retrieved from reference TRBV7-9 and TRBJ1-4, is DTGVSQNPRHKITKRGQNVTFRCDPISEHNRLYWYRQTLGQGPEFLTYFQNEAQLEKSRLLSDRFSAERPKGSFSTLEIQRTEQGDSAMYLCASSLSRIATNEKLFFGSGTQLSVL.

The rearrangement uses TRBV5-1 and TRBJ1-4; maybe TRBD1 (6 bases). The CDR3 is 14 amino acids. Germline loops: CDR1 SGHRS, CDR2 YFSETQ. V lost 3 bases and J 4 bases, leaving 10 bases between the germline ends. CDR3 amino acids: CASSWTANNEKLFF. The CDR3 DNA reads TGCGCCAGCAGCTGGACAGCGAATAATGAAAAACTGTTTTTT.

The chain links TRBV4-2 to TRBJ1-5; 12 positions agree with TRBD1. J was trimmed by 1 base and V by 0 bases; bases with no gene match: 4. The CDR3 spans 18 residues. Germline loops: CDR1 LGHNA, CDR2 YNFKEQ. The CDR3 here is CASSQDRDRGQSNQPQHF. The CDR3 region has the DNA TGTGCCAGCAGCCAAGATCGGGACAGGGGGCAGAGCAATCAGCCCCAGCATTTT.

The CDR3 is CASSLQLNEKLFF. For the CDR3, the DNA is TGCGCCAGCAGCTTGCAGCTGAATGAAAAACTGTTTTTT. The chain is built from TRBV5-1 and TRBJ1-4; no firm D call. The CDR3 runs to 13 residues. The V and J ends lost 1 base and 5 bases respectively, with 6 bases between them. Looked up from germline, CDR1 is SGHRS and CDR2 is YFSETQ.

V and J are TRBV4-3 and TRBJ1-4; weak D call: TRBD1 (5 bases). V lost 5 bases and J 5 bases, leaving 15 bases between the germline ends. The germline gives CDR1 LGHNA, CDR2 YSLEER. This CDR3 has 15 residues. The CDR3 DNA follows: TGCGCCAGCAGCGATAACGGGACGCCAAATGAAAAACTGTTTTTT. Its translation is CASSDNGTPNEKLFF.

The gene calls are TRBV5-1 and TRBJ2-1; D is uncertain. CDR1 and CDR2 (germline): SGHRS, YFSETQ. The CDR3 totals 14 residues. V was cut by 8 bases and J by 3 bases, with 15 bases left in between. The CDR3 region is CASGPERGYNEQFF. The CDR3 DNA sequence: TGCGCCAGTGGGCCCGAACGAGGCTACAATGAGCAGTTCTTC.

The chain carries TRBV2 and TRBJ2-5, with 8 bases fitting TRBD1. V trimming: 9 bases; J trimming: 5 bases; junction bases outside the gene matches: 8. In germline, CDR1 is SNHLY, CDR2 FYNNEI. The CDR3 is 13 amino acids. CDR3 bases: TGTGCCAGGGGAACAGGGGGAGAGGAGACCCAGTACTTC. Residues: CARGTGGEETQYF.

This clone was counted a single time. J is TRBJ2-3 and V is TRBV5-4, with TRBD2 matching 13 bases. The CDR3 is 18 residues long. Trimming removed 1 base from V and 0 bases from J; junction bases left unmatched: 5. Germline assignment: CDR1 SGHNT and CDR2 YYREEE (reference sequence). CDR3 region: CASSLTSGGAGSTDTQYF. The CDR3 DNA sequence: TGTGCCAGCAGCTTGACTAGCGGGGGGGCGGGTAGCACAGATACGCAGTATTTT.

This chain uses TRBV11-2 with TRBJ1-1; possibly TRBD1 for D (6 bases). The ends were cut back, 4 bases at V and 9 bases at J, with 12 bases in the middle. The CDR3 covers 12 residues. Looked up from germline, CDR1 is SGHAT and CDR2 is FQNNGV. CDR3 sequence (DNA): TGTGCCAGCAGCTGGGGGCAGGGGCAAGCTTTCTTT. Its translation: CASSWGQGQAFF.

CDR3 DNA: TGTGCCAGCAGTTCTTCAGGCCCCTACGAGCAGTACTTC. Translated: CASSSSGPYEQYF. The chain couples TRBV28 to TRBJ2-7; no firm D call. Germline V CDR1 and CDR2: MDHEN, SYDVKM. This CDR3 spans 13 amino acids. The V end was cut by 4 bases, the J end by 2 bases, with 9 bases between.

The chain carries TRBV27 and TRBJ2-5; a possible D gene is TRBD1 (6 bases). Per germline, CDR1 MNHEY and CDR2 SMNVEV (reference sequence). The CDR3 is made up of 16 amino acids. V lost 5 bases and J 1 base, leaving 17 bases between the germline ends. The CDR3 nucleotides read TGTGCCAGCAGTGAGGGGGTAGGTAGGCCCCAAGAGACCCAGTACTTC. It is translated as CASSEGVGRPQETQYF.

This sequence joins TRBV5-1 and TRBJ2-7; 8 bases are shared with TRBD1. The CDR3 is made up of 14 amino acids. Per the germline V gene, CDR1 is SGHRS and CDR2 is YFSETQ. The J segment lost 9 bases and the V segment lost 4 bases, leaving 12 bases of the junction unmatched. DNA of the CDR3: TGCGCCAGCAGCCCTCCGGGACAGGCAATGGTGCAGTACTTC. Protein: CASSPPGQAMVQYF.

The rearrangement joins TRBV18 to TRBJ2-1; 9 positions agree with TRBD2. Germline values: CDR1 KGHSH, CDR2 LQKENI. The junction had 4 bases not matched to a gene; V was cut back by 3 bases and J by 4 bases. This CDR3 is 15 amino acids long. DNA for the CDR3: TGTGCCAGCTCACCCTCTAGCGGGGTGTACAATGAGCAGTTCTTC. It encodes CASSPSSGVYNEQFF. The full variable domain, in which reference TRBV18 and TRBJ2-1 provide the parts outside the CDR3, is NAGVMQNPRHLVRRRGQEARLRCSPMKGHSHVYWYRQLPEEGLKFMVYLQKENIIDESGMPKERFSAEFPKEGPSILRIQQVVRGDSAAYFCASSPSSGVYNEQFFGPGTRLTVL.

The chain has TRBV7-9 and TRBJ2-6, with D uncertain. The germline CDR1 and CDR2 sequences are SEHNR and FQNEAQ (reference sequence). Trimming took off 5 bases at V and 0 bases at J, with 14 bases between the two ends. CDR3 length: 17 amino acids. The CDR3 sequence: CASSPPLGSSGANVLTF. The CDR3 nucleotides are TGTGCCAGCAGCCCACCCCTAGGCTCCTCTGGGGCCAACGTCCTGACTTTC.

This clone has only a few counts. The gene calls are TRBV5-4 and TRBJ2-1; D may match TRBD1 or TRBD2 (5 bases each). Germline V gives CDR1 SGHNT, CDR2 YYREEE (reference sequence). There are 15 residues in the CDR3. Trimming pared 4 bases from V and 5 bases from J, leaving 16 bases between. Here the CDR3 DNA reads TGTGCCAGCAGCATCGGGGCCTTGGGGGACAATGAGCAGTTCTTC. Its translation is CASSIGALGDNEQFF.

The gene calls are TRBV11-3 and TRBJ2-1; D uncertain. Germline V gene data show CDR1 as SGHNT and CDR2 as YENEEA. Deletions cut 0 bases from V and 7 bases from J, with 13 bases between. The CDR3 sequence is 15 residues long. The CDR3 DNA sequence: TGTGCCAGCAGCTTAGAAGTAGGCAGTCGAAATGAGCAGTTCTTC. As protein: CASSLEVGSRNEQFF.